This paragraph covers one T cell receptor (delta chain) sequence. Its antigen remains unidentified. TCRdb's protein for this DNA is that of a much larger clone and differs from the translation at residue 4, likely a read error; the protein shown is the DNA translation. This entry is derived from a study of gammadelta T cells in human blood (TCRdb year 2020). The junction shows trimming of 5 bases on V and 2 bases on J, and the gene matches do not reach 9 bases of it. Taken from the germline V gene, the CDR1 and CDR2 loops are GEAIGNYY and EKD. Including the terminal cysteine and phenylalanine, the CDR3 comprises 18 residues. This entry keeps only the CDR3 DNA: 54 bases, framed from base 1. What the work shows at the level of the full study, not this receptor alone: In the study, polyclonal expansion of innate gamma-delta T cells immediately after birth was reported to appear to be driven by microbial exposure.

The library was built by means of RT-PCR. The listed sequencing device is Illumina MiSeq. TCRdb processed the public reads again with the CATT caller, after which rows with matching DNA were combined. This sample comprises some 2,000 delta-chain clones, about 2.5% of them detected only once. The ten largest clones capture roughly 20% of the sample. The sequence links TRDV2 to TRDJ3, and TRDD3 aligns with 9 junction nucleotides. The J gene was not available in TCRdb and was assigned here by matching the DNA to germline segments. The sequence was collected from a human fetus. Material: Vgamma9Vdelta2 gamma-delta T cells from fetal blood. The nucleotide sequence reads TGTGCCTGTGGCAAAGTACTGGGGGACACCTGGGACACCCGACAGATGTTTTTC. The encoded protein is CACGKVLGDTWDTRQMFF.